The next 7 T cell receptor beta chains were all read from a single sample in a study of blood T cell repertoires in COVID-19 (TCRdb year 2020). The library relied on the immunoSEQ multiplex PCR assay. TCRdb re-hosts the immuneACCESS table, in-frame sequences only. Its copies lack some clones; in the studies checked, an unresolved V gene accounts for under half of them, and the cause for the rest is not known. This sample is represented by about 150,000 clones; around 87% of them were singletons. 6% to 7% of the sample rests with the top ten. Sequencing was performed on peripheral blood. The receptor source for this set is a man older than 75 with acute or convalescent COVID-19.

The chain carries TRBV28 and TRBJ2-2, with a weak D call TRBD2 (5 bases). The CDR3 contains 15 residues. Germline lookup yields CDR1 MDHEN and CDR2 SYDVKM. Written as DNA, the CDR3 is TGTGCTTCCGGAGGAAGACCAACGAACACCGGGGAGCTGTTTTTT. Residues: CASGGRPTNTGELFF.

V usage is TRBV4-2 and J usage is TRBJ2-1, with 7 positions matching TRBD2. The CDR3 covers 16 residues. CDR1 LGHNA and CDR2 YNFKEQ come from the germline V gene. V trimming: 1 base; J trimming: 5 bases; junction bases outside the gene matches: 8. Written as DNA, the CDR3 is TGTGCCAGCAGCCAAGTGGGCTCCCGGGGGGACAATGAGCAGTTCTTC. The encoded protein is CASSQVGSRGDNEQFF.

J is TRBJ2-7 and V is TRBV21-1; the table's D gene call, TRBD1, was not cross checked with the DNA. TRBV21-1 corresponds to a pseudogene. The CDR3 is made up of 13 amino acids. The CDR3 protein is CASNTGVPYEQYF. The CDR3, as DNA: TGTGCCAGCAACACAGGGGTACCCTACGAGCAGTACTTC.

CDR3 sequence (DNA): TGTGCCAGCAGCCCAGCGGGGCACACTGAAGCTTTCTTT. Translating gives CASSPAGHTEAFF. The gene calls are TRBV12-3 or TRBV12-4 and TRBJ1-1; a weak D match, TRBD1 (5 bases). V lost 6 bases to trimming and J lost 3 bases, with 11 bases between them. This CDR3 contains 13 residues.

V usage is TRBV27 and J usage is TRBJ2-5; D is undetermined. The CDR3 length is 13 residues. V was trimmed by 6 bases and J by 1 base, leaving 9 bases between them. Germline loops: CDR1 MNHEY, CDR2 SMNVEV (reference sequence). The CDR3 coding sequence is TGTGCCAGCAGAAAAGCCCTCCAAGAGACCCAGTACTTC. Translation: CASRKALQETQYF.

The chain has TRBV20-1 and TRBJ2-5; 10 bases agree with TRBD1. Germline V lookup: CDR1 DFQATT, CDR2 SNEGSKA (reference sequence). There are 16 residues in the CDR3. V was clipped by 3 bases and J by 5 bases; unmatched bases: 12. In DNA form, the CDR3 reads TGCAGTGCTAGTAGCACCGGGACAGGGGTTAGGGAGACCCAGTACTTC. It yields the protein CSASSTGTGVRETQYF.

V is TRBV5-1 and J is TRBJ2-2; D may be TRBD2 (5 bases). V lost 0 bases and J lost 6, with 9 bases in between. Germline V CDR1 and CDR2: SGHRS, YFSETQ. The CDR3 consists of 14 residues. DNA of the CDR3: TGCGCCAGCAGCTTGGGATCGCGGGCCGGGGAGCTGTTTTTT. Residues: CASSLGSRAGELFF.